A single sample is the source of the 14 T cell receptor beta chains below, sequenced in a study of graft-versus-host responses after intestinal transplantation. This table comes from immunoSEQ multiplex PCR, and its TCRdb copy is limited to in-frame clones, with some not included. The repertoire holds 8,000 to 11,000 clones, with 36% as singletons. The researchers put around 200,000 CFSE-labeled responder cells into plates with around 200,000 irradiated, violet-dye-labeled stimulator cells. The material sequenced was alloreactive CD8+ T cells from a mixed lymphocyte reaction culture, taken before intestinal transplant. Subset in this sample: CFSE-low proliferating T cells sorted from roughly six-day pre-transplant mixed lymphocyte reaction (GvH or HvG direction). The receptor source for this set is a human patient who received an intestinal transplant.

The table lists this clone with a few counts. V gene TRBV6-5 combines with J gene TRBJ2-5, with a possible D match to TRBD2 (5 bases). The CDR3 length is 13 residues. CDR1 MNHEY and CDR2 SVGAGI come from the germline V gene. V dropped 6 bases and J dropped 2 bases, with 10 bases sitting between them. CDR3 sequence reads: CASRERGQETQYF. In nucleotides, the CDR3 is TGTGCCAGCAGGGAACGAGGGCAAGAGACCCAGTACTTC.

The chain recombines TRBV6-5 with TRBJ2-2; D unresolved. The germline V gene has CDR1 MNHEY and CDR2 SVGAGI. Trimming stripped 5 bases from V and 5 bases from J, with 9 bases between. CDR3 length equals 13 residues. CDR3 loop: CASSLQFTGELFF. CDR3 sequence (DNA): TGTGCCAGCAGTCTCCAGTTTACCGGGGAGCTGTTTTTT.

The chain carries TRBV11-2 and TRBJ2-7; TRBD1 matches 8 bases. Germline loops: CDR1 SGHAT, CDR2 FQNNGV. V was clipped by 2 bases and J by 6 bases; unmatched bases: 3. CDR3 length: 13 amino acids. Written as DNA, the CDR3 is TGTGCCAGCAGCTTAACAGGGGGGACCGAGCAGTACTTC. Residues: CASSLTGGTEQYF.

This clone was seen a few times. The junction shows a germline mismatch at one end, possibly a read error. The chain links TRBV2 to TRBJ2-7; D is ambiguous. CDR1 is SNHLY and CDR2 is FYNNEI in the germline V gene. CDR3 length: 15 residues. CDR3 protein: CSRKETANDFYEQYF. In DNA form, the CDR3 reads TGTTCCAGGAAGGAGACGGCAAACGATTTCTACGAGCAGTACTTC.

The chain has TRBV18 and TRBJ2-7; the match to TRBD1 covers 7 bases. Germline CDR1 and CDR2: KGHSH and LQKENI. The CDR3 loop spans 14 amino acids. The trim removed 3 bases at V and 5 bases at J, leaving 7 bases unmatched. CDR3 sequence (DNA): TGTGCCAGCTCACCTCACAGGGGCCCCCACGAGCAGTACTTC. Amino acid sequence: CASSPHRGPHEQYF. Full variable domain (outside the CDR3, taken from reference TRBV18 and TRBJ2-7): NAGVMQNPRHLVRRRGQEARLRCSPMKGHSHVYWYRQLPEEGLKFMVYLQKENIIDESGMPKERFSAEFPKEGPSILRIQQVVRGDSAAYFCASSPHRGPHEQYFGPGTRLTVT.

V usage is TRBV10-1 and J usage is TRBJ2-5, with 9 bases fitting TRBD2. Germline CDR1 WNHNN, CDR2 SYGVQD (reference sequence). The V segment lost 1 base and the J segment 0 bases; nucleotides outside the gene matches: 3. This CDR3 contains 16 residues. This CDR3 reads CASSEWPSGNQETQYF. CDR3 DNA: TGCGCCAGCAGTGAGTGGCCTAGCGGGAACCAAGAGACCCAGTACTTC.

The genes are TRBV6-6 and TRBJ1-2, with D uncertain. The ends were cut back, 6 bases at V and 7 bases at J, with 18 bases in the middle. The germline V gene has CDR1 MNHNY and CDR2 SVGAGI (reference sequence). The CDR3 extends over 14 amino acids. The CDR3 nucleotides are TGTGCCAGCAGCCCCATCCGTCTCTCGGGTGGCTACACCTTC. It specifies CASSPIRLSGGYTF.

This clone came up a few times. The gene calls are TRBV7-8 and TRBJ1-5; TRBD1 might be the D (6 bases). The CDR3 is made up of 16 amino acids. Trimming took off 3 bases at V and 4 bases at J, with 16 bases between the two ends. The germline CDR1 and CDR2 sequences are SGHVS and FQNEAQ. CDR3 region: CASSFTVKQGNQPQHF. The CDR3 bases are TGTGCCAGCAGCTTCACCGTGAAACAGGGAAATCAGCCCCAGCATTTT.

The chain carries TRBV9 and TRBJ2-7; 10 nucleotides match TRBD1. The CDR3 consists of 14 residues. Germline-derived CDR1 and CDR2 are SGDLS and YYNGEE. V shed 4 bases and J 4 bases; nucleotides not matched to a gene: 5. In DNA, the CDR3 is TGTGCCAGCAGCCCCGGGACAGGGGAGTACGAGCAGTACTTC. The encoded protein is CASSPGTGEYEQYF.

This clone is termed medium-sized. One junction end does not reproduce the germline sequence, and a read error may be involved. J is TRBJ2-7 and V is TRBV7-7; 9 nucleotides match TRBD1. Germline values: CDR1 SSHAT, CDR2 FNYEAQ (reference sequence). The CDR3 loop spans 13 amino acids. This chain's CDR3 is CASSLNRGREQYF. The CDR3 nucleotides are TGTGCTAGCAGCTTAAACAGGGGGCGCGAGCAGTACTTC.

The rearrangement uses TRBV15 and TRBJ1-1, with a tentative D call TRBD1 (6 bases). The CDR3 is made up of 22 amino acids. The V gene's germline CDR1 is LNHNV and CDR2 YYDKDF (reference sequence). The germline V and J ends were trimmed by 4 bases and 0 bases, with 33 bases remaining between them. The CDR3 DNA reads TGTGCCACCAGCAACTACAGGGTGTCTTCCAATACAGGGTGGCTTATGAACACTGAAGCTTTCTTT. It encodes CATSNYRVSSNTGWLMNTEAFF.

This clone has a single count. The chain has TRBV28 and TRBJ2-1; 12 nucleotides line up with TRBD1. V lost 2 bases and J lost 8; bases outside the gene matches: 4. CDR3 length: 15 residues. CDR1 and CDR2 from the germline V gene are MDHEN and SYDVKM. CDR3 sequence (DNA): TGTGCCAGCAGTTTAGGGACAGGGGGCGGAGATGAGCAGTTCTTC. Its translation: CASSLGTGGGDEQFF.

The rearrangement links TRBV7-6 to TRBJ2-3; D is perhaps TRBD2 (6 bases). The V end lost 2 bases, the J end lost 2 bases, and 20 bases lay between the germline ends. From germline, CDR1 is SGHVS and CDR2 FNYEAQ. This CDR3 has 18 amino acids. The CDR3 DNA sequence: TGTGCCAGCAGCTTAACCCCCCCCGGGGGACGGCACACAGATACGCAGTATTTT. Translation gives CASSLTPPGGRHTDTQYF.

The chain is built from TRBV10-3 and TRBJ1-1, with 8 bases aligning to TRBD1. The ends lost 6 bases at V and 4 bases at J; junction bases unmatched: 16. From germline, CDR1 is ENHRY and CDR2 SYGVKD. The length of the CDR3 is 17 residues. This CDR3 is CAISRRTQGAVSTEAFF. For the CDR3, the DNA is TGTGCCATCAGCCGACGAACTCAGGGGGCCGTCAGCACTGAAGCTTTCTTT.